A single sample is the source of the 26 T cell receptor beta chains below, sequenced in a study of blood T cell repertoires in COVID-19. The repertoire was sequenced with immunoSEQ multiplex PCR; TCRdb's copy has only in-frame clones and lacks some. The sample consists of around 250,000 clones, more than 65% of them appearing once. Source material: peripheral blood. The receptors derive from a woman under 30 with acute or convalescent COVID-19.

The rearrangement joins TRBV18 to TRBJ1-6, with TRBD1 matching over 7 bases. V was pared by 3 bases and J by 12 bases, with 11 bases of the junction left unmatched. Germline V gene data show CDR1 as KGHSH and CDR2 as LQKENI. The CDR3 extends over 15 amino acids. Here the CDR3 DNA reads TGTGCCAGCTCACCGGGCCGACAGGGCGTTGGACCCCTCCACTTT. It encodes CASSPGRQGVGPLHF.

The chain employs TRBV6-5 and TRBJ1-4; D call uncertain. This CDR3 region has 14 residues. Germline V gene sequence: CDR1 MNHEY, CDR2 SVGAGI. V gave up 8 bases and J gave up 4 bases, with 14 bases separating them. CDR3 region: CASLERQHNEKLFF. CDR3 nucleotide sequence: TGTGCCAGCTTAGAGCGGCAACATAATGAAAAACTGTTTTTT.

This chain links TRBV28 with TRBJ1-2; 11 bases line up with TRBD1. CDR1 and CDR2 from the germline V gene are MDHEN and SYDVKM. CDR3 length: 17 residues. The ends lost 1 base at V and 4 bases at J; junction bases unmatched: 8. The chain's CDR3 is CASSLFRGQGVRYGYTF. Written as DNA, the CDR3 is TGTGCCAGCAGTTTATTTCGGGGACAGGGGGTTCGCTATGGCTACACCTTC.

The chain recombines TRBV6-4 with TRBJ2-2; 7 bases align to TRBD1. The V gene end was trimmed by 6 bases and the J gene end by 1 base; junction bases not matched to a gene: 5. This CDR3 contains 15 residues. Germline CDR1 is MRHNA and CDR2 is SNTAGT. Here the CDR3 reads CASSPGTENTGELFF. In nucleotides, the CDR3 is TGTGCCAGCAGCCCCGGGACAGAGAACACCGGGGAGCTGTTTTTT.

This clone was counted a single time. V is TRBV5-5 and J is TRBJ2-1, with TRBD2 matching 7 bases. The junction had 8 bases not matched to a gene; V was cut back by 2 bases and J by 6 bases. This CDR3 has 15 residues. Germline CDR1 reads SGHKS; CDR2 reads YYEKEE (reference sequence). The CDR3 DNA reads TGTGCCAGCAGCTTTGCGACTAGCAGGGCCAATGAGCAGTTCTTC. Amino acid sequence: CASSFATSRANEQFF.

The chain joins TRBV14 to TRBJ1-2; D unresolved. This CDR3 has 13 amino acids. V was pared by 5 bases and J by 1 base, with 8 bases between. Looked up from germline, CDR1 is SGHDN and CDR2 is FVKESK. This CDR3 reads CASSRELNYGYTF. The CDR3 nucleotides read TGTGCCAGCAGCAGGGAGCTTAACTATGGCTACACCTTC.

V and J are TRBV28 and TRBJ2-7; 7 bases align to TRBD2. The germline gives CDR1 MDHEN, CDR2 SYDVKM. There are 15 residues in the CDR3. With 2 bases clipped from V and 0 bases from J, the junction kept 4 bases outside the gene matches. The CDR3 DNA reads TGTGCCAGCAGTTTAAAAGGACTAGACTCCTACGAGCAGTACTTC. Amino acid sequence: CASSLKGLDSYEQYF.

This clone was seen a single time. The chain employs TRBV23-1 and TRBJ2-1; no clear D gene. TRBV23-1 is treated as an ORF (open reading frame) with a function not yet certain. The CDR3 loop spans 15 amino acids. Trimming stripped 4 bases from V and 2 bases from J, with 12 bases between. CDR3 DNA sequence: TGCGCCAGCAGTCTGAGGAGAAGAACCTACAATGAGCAGTTCTTC. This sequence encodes CASSLRRRTYNEQFF.

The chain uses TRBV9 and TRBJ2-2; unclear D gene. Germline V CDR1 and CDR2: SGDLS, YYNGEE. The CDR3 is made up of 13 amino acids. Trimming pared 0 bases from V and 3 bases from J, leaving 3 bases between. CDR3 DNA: TGTGCCAGCAGCGTAGTCGACACCGGGGAGCTGTTTTTT. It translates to CASSVVDTGELFF.

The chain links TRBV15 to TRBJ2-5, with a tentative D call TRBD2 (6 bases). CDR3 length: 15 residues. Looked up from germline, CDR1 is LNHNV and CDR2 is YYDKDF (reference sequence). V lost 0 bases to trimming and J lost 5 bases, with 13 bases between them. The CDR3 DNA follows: TGTGCCACCAGCAGAGACCCGGGACTGGGGGAGACCCAGTACTTC. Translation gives CATSRDPGLGETQYF.

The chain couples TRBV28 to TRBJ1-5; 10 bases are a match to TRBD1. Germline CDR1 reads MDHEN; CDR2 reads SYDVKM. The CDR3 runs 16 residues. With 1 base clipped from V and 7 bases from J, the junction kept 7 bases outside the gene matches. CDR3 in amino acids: CASSLFRTGGIQPQHF. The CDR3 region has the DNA TGTGCCAGCAGTTTATTTCGGACAGGGGGGATCCAGCCCCAGCATTTT.

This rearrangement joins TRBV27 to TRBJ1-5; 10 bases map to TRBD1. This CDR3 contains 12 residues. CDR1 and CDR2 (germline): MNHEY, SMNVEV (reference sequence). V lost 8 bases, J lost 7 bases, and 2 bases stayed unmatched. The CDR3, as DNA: TGTGCCAGCGGACAGGGGGGCCAGCCCCAGCATTTT. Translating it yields CASGQGGQPQHF.

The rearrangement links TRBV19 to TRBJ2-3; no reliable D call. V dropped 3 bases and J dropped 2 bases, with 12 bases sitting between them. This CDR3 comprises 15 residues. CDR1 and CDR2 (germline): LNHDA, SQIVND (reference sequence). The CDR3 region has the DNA TGTGCCAGTAGTATTGGGCAGTTAATCACAGATACGCAGTATTTT. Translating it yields CASSIGQLITDTQYF. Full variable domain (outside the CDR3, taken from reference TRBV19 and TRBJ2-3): DGGITQSPKYLFRKEGQNVTLSCEQNLNHDAMYWYRQDPGQGLRLIYYSQIVNDFQKGDIAEGYSVSREKKESFPLTVTSAQKNPTAFYLCASSIGQLITDTQYFGPGTRLTVL.

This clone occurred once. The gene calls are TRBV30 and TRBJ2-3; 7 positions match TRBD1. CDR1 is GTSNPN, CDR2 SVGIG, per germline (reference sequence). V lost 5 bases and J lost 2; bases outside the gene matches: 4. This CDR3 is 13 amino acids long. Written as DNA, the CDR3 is TGTGCCTGGGGGACAGCTGACACAGATACGCAGTATTTT. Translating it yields CAWGTADTDTQYF.

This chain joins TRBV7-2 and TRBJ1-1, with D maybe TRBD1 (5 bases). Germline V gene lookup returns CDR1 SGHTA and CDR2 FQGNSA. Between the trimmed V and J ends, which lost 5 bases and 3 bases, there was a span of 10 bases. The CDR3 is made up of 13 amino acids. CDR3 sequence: CASSRRVDTEAFF. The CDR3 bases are TGTGCCAGCAGCCGCAGGGTGGACACTGAAGCTTTCTTT. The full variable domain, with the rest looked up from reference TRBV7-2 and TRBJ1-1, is GAGVSQSPSNKVTEKGKDVELRCDPISGHTALYWYRQSLGQGLEFLIYFQGNSAPDKSGLPSDRFSAERTGGSVSTLTIQRTQQEDSAVYLCASSRRVDTEAFFGQGTRLTVV.

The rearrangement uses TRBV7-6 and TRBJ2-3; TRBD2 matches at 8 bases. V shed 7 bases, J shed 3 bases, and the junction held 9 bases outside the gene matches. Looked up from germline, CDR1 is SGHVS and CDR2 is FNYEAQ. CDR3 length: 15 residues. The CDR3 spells CASMRASGFTDTQYF. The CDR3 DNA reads TGTGCCAGCATGCGCGCTAGCGGGTTTACAGATACGCAGTATTTT. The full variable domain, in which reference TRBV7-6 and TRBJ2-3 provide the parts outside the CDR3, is GAGVSQSPRYKVTKRGQDVALRCDPISGHVSLYWYRQALGQGPEFLTYFNYEAQQDKSGLPNDRFSAERPEGSISTLTIQRTEQRDSAMYRCASMRASGFTDTQYFGPGTRLTVL.

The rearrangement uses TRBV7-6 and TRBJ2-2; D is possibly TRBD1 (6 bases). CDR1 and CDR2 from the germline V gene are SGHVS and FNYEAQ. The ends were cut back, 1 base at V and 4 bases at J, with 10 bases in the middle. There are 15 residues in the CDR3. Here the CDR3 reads CASSLEQGGTGELFF. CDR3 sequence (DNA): TGTGCCAGCAGCTTAGAACAGGGCGGCACCGGGGAGCTGTTTTTT. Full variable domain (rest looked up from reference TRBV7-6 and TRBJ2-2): GAGVSQSPRYKVTKRGQDVALRCDPISGHVSLYWYRQALGQGPEFLTYFNYEAQQDKSGLPNDRFSAERPEGSISTLTIQRTEQRDSAMYRCASSLEQGGTGELFFGEGSRLTVL.

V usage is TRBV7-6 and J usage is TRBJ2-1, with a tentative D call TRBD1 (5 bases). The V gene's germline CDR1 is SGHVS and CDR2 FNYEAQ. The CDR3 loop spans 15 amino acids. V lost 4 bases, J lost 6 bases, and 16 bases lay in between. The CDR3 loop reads CASSSGSRAPNEQFF. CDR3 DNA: TGTGCCAGCAGCTCAGGGTCCCGAGCCCCCAATGAGCAGTTCTTC.

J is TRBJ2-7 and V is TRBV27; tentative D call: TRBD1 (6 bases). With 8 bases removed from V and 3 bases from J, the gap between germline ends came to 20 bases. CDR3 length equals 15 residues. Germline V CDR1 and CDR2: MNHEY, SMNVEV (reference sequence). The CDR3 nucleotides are TGTGCCAGCTCCAAAACAGGGTTCGGGGTCTACGAGCAGTACTTC. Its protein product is CASSKTGFGVYEQYF.

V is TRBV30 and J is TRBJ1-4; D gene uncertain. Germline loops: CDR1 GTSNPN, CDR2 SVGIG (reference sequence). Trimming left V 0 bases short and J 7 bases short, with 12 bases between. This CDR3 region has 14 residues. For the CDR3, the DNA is TGTGCCTGGAGTGTGGTGGGTAGCGGTGAAAAACTGTTTTTT. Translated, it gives CAWSVVGSGEKLFF.

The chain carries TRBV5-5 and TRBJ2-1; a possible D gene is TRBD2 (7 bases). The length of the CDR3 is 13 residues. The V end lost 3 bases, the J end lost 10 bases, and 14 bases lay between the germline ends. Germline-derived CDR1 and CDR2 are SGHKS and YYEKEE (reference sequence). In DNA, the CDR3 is TGTGCCAGCAGCTACAACAGGGAGGGCGAGCAGTTCTTC. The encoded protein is CASSYNREGEQFF.

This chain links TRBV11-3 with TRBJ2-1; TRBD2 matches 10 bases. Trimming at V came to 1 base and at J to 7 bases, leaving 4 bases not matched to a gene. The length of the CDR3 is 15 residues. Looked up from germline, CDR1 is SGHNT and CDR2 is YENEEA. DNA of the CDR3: TGTGCCAGCAGCTTAGGACTAGCGGGCCTAAATGAGCAGTTCTTC. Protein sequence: CASSLGLAGLNEQFF.

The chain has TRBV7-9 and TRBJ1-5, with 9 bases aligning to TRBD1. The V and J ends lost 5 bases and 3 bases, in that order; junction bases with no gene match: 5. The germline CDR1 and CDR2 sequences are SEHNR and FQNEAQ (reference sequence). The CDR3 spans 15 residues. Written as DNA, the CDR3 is TGTGCCAGCAGCCCTACAGGGGGCCCCAATCAGCCCCAGCATTTT. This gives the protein CASSPTGGPNQPQHF.

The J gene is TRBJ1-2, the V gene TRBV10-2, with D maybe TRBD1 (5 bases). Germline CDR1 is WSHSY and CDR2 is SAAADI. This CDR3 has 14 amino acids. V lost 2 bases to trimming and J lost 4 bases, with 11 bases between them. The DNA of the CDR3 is TGCGCCAGCAGTGAGGTAGGGGTTGGCTATGGCTACACCTTC. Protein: CASSEVGVGYGYTF.

The CDR3, as DNA: TGTGCCAGCAGTTTATTGACGGCAGGATCCCTAGCGGGAGGGCCAAATGAGCAGTTCTTC. Its protein product is CASSLLTAGSLAGGPNEQFF. This rearrangement joins TRBV27 to TRBJ2-1; 12 nucleotides agree with TRBD2. The CDR3 is 20 residues long. V lost 1 base to trimming and J lost 7 bases; unmatched junction nucleotides: 17. CDR1 and CDR2 (germline): MNHEY, SMNVEV (reference sequence).

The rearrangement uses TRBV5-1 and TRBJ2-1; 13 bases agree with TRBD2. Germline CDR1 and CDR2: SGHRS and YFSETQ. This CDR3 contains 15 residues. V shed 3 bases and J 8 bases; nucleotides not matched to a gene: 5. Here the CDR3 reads CASSSGTSGIYEQFF. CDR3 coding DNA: TGCGCCAGCAGCTCAGGGACTAGCGGGATCTATGAGCAGTTCTTC.